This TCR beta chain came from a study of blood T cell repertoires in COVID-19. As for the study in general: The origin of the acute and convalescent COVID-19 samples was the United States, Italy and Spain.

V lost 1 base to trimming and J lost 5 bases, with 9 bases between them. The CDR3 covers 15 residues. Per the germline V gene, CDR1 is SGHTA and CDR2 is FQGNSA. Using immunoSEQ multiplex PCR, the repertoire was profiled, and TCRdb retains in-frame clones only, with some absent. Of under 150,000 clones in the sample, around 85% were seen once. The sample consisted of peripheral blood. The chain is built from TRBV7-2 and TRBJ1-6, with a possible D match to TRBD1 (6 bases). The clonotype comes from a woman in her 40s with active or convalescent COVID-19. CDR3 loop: CASSLGAGDNSPLHF. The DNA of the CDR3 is TGTGCCAGCAGCTTAGGGGCAGGGGATAATTCACCCCTCCACTTT.